What follows are 21 T cell receptor beta chains derived from one specimen sequenced in a study of shared clonotypes between healthy human individuals. The naive CD8 subset, CD45RO-negative cells positively selected for CCR7, excluded terminally differentiated effector memory CD45RA+ cells. Here immunoSEQ multiplex PCR was the method, and the copy in TCRdb shows in-frame clones only, minus some. This repertoire shows about 590,000 clones, roughly 95% found once; its top ten account for 0.1% to 0.11%. What was sequenced was naive CD8+ T cells sorted from blood. The receptors were gathered from a woman aged 30 to 39 in good health.

The chain couples TRBV5-1 to TRBJ1-1; TRBD1 might be the D (6 bases). CDR3 size: 14 residues. Looked up from germline, CDR1 is SGHRS and CDR2 is YFSETQ. V was pared by 2 bases and J by 4 bases, with 12 bases between. In DNA, the CDR3 is TGCGCCAGCAGCTTTACAGGGCCCGGCACTGAAGCTTTCTTT. Translating gives CASSFTGPGTEAFF.

The chain links TRBV6-5 to TRBJ2-5; a possible D gene is TRBD2 (6 bases). CDR3 length: 14 amino acids. Germline V CDR1 and CDR2: MNHEY, SVGAGI. The V end lost 2 bases, the J end lost 3 bases, and 10 bases lay between the germline ends. The CDR3 sequence is CASSYVADEETQYF. In DNA, the CDR3 is TGTGCCAGCAGTTACGTAGCGGATGAAGAGACCCAGTACTTC.

The chain couples TRBV7-8 to TRBJ2-5; 10 bases match TRBD2. Trimming took 1 base from V and 3 from J; bases not matched to a gene: 8. Germline V CDR1 and CDR2: SGHVS, FQNEAQ. The CDR3 is 17 amino acids. This chain's CDR3 is CASSLEASGSEEETQYF. The CDR3 DNA follows: TGTGCCAGCAGCTTAGAGGCTAGCGGGAGTGAGGAAGAGACCCAGTACTTC.

V gene TRBV14 combines with J gene TRBJ2-7; the D gene is possibly TRBD2 (5 bases). Trimming removed 1 base from V and 1 base from J, with 14 bases in between. This CDR3 region has 16 residues. Germline-derived CDR1 and CDR2 are SGHDN and FVKESK. CDR3 in amino acids: CASSQGRLADSYEQYF. In DNA form, the CDR3 reads TGTGCCAGCAGCCAAGGAAGGCTAGCCGATTCCTACGAGCAGTACTTC.

The V gene is TRBV10-1, the J gene TRBJ2-2; TRBD1 matches 9 bases. The V segment lost 3 bases and the J segment 4 bases; nucleotides outside the gene matches: 9. In germline, CDR1 is WNHNN, CDR2 SYGVQD (reference sequence). The CDR3 length is 17 residues. Here the CDR3 reads CASSDPLGQGTTGELFF. CDR3 nucleotides: TGCGCCAGCAGTGACCCTCTTGGACAGGGGACCACCGGGGAGCTGTTTTTT.

J is TRBJ2-5 and V is TRBV27, with TRBD1 matching over 9 bases. The J call is in doubt because the DNA end fits TRBJ2-7 better. This CDR3 contains 14 residues. CDR1 is MNHEY and CDR2 is SMNVEV in the germline V gene (reference sequence). Written as DNA, the CDR3 is TGTGCCAGCAGTTTAGAGGGACAGGGTTACGAGCAGTACTTC. Translated: CASSLEGQGYEQYF.

This clone was observed a single time. As DNA, the CDR3 is TGCGCCAGCAGCCAGTCGACAGGGGGCGCGTCTAATGAAAAACTGTTTTTT. Translating it yields CASSQSTGGASNEKLFF. This chain uses TRBV4-1 with TRBJ1-4; TRBD1 matches 10 bases. This CDR3 has 17 amino acids. J lost 3 bases, V lost 3 bases, and 7 bases had no gene match. Germline V CDR1 and CDR2: MGHRA, YSYEKL.

Only one count was recorded for this clone. This chain joins TRBV28 and TRBJ2-7; 9 nucleotides line up with TRBD1. Germline V gives CDR1 MDHEN, CDR2 SYDVKM. This CDR3 has 14 amino acids. V gave up 11 bases and J gave up 2 bases; unmatched junction bases: 10. The DNA for the CDR3 is TGTGCCTCCCGAGGGACAGGGAGTACCTACGAGCAGTACTTC. Encoded protein: CASRGTGSTYEQYF. Full variable domain (missing parts from reference TRBV28 and TRBJ2-7): DVKVTQSSRYLVKRTGEKVFLECVQDMDHENMFWYRQDPGLGLRLIYFSYDVKMKEKGDIPEGYSVSREKKERFSLILESASTNQTSMYLCASRGTGSTYEQYFGPGTRLTVT.

In its sample, this clone was seen a few times. The CDR3 reads CASSAPPYGYTF. The CDR3 coding sequence is TGTGCCAGCAGCGCCCCACCCTATGGCTACACCTTC. The chain links TRBV9 to TRBJ1-2; D is unclear. CDR1 and CDR2 (germline): SGDLS, YYNGEE. Trimming removed 3 bases from V and 4 bases from J, with 7 bases in between. The CDR3 sequence is 12 residues long. The full variable domain, its missing parts supplied by reference TRBV9 and TRBJ1-2, is DSGVTQTPKHLITATGQRVTLRCSPRSGDLSVYWYQQSLDQGLQFLIQYYNGEERAKGNILERFSAQQFPDLHSELNLSSLELGDSALYFCASSAPPYGYTFGSGTRLTVV.

This chain links TRBV4-2 with TRBJ2-7; D tentatively reads TRBD1 or TRBD2 (5 bases each). There are 17 residues in the CDR3. Germline CDR1 and CDR2: LGHNA and YNFKEQ. V lost 3 bases to trimming and J lost 0 bases, with 18 bases between them. The CDR3 here is CASSQAGLGRSSYEQYF. CDR3 DNA: TGTGCCAGCAGCCAGGCGGGCTTGGGGCGGAGCTCCTACGAGCAGTACTTC.

The chain recombines TRBV12-1 with TRBJ2-1; no check of the table's D call, TRBD1, against the DNA was made. TRBV12-1 is a recognized pseudogene. This CDR3 contains 12 residues. The CDR3 DNA reads TGTGCCAGCAGACGACATATAATCGCGCAGTTCTTC. This sequence encodes CASRRHIIAQFF.

For this clone: Other nucleotide sequences from this sample produce the same CDR3. The CDR3 reads CASSIAGVSYEQYF. The CDR3 DNA follows: TGTGCCAGTAGTATCGCGGGGGTCTCCTACGAGCAGTACTTC. The genes are TRBV19 and TRBJ2-7, with 7 nucleotides matching TRBD2. The J segment lost 0 bases and the V segment lost 3 bases, leaving 2 bases of the junction unmatched. The CDR3 contains 14 residues. From germline, CDR1 is LNHDA and CDR2 SQIVND (reference sequence).

Comments on this clone: This CDR3 is also generated by other DNA sequences in the sample. The rearrangement joins TRBV4-1 to TRBJ2-5; D is ambiguous. CDR3 size: 12 residues. V dropped 1 base and J dropped 5 bases, with 5 bases sitting between them. Germline V lookup: CDR1 MGHRA, CDR2 YSYEKL. CDR3 coding DNA: TGCGCCAGCAGCCAAGGGTGGGAGACCCAGTACTTC. Its translation: CASSQGWETQYF.

The chain uses TRBV28 and TRBJ2-3, with TRBD2 matching 7 bases. The CDR3 length is 16 residues. The J segment lost 3 bases and the V segment lost 3 bases, leaving 9 bases of the junction unmatched. Germline values: CDR1 MDHEN, CDR2 SYDVKM. CDR3 sequence reads: CASSLPSGGGTDTQYF. The CDR3 region has the DNA TGTGCCAGCAGTTTGCCTAGCGGAGGTGGGACAGATACGCAGTATTTT.

V is TRBV4-2 and J is TRBJ2-5; TRBD1 matches 8 bases. Near its end, the DNA agrees better with TRBJ2-7, so the J call may be wrong. Germline-derived CDR1 and CDR2 are LGHNA and YNFKEQ. The length of the CDR3 is 14 residues. In DNA form, the CDR3 reads TGTGCCAGCAGCCTAGGACAGGGCGGGGACGAGCAGTACTTC. Translating it yields CASSLGQGGDEQYF.

The V gene is TRBV4-1, the J gene TRBJ1-5, with a tentative D call TRBD1 (6 bases). The V end lost 0 bases, the J end lost 1 base, and 7 bases lay between the germline ends. Germline CDR1 reads MGHRA; CDR2 reads YSYEKL. This CDR3 has 15 residues. For the CDR3, the DNA is TGCGCCAGCAGCCAAGAGGGGACAAGCAATCAGCCCCAGCATTTT. Amino acids: CASSQEGTSNQPQHF.

V is TRBV10-3 and J is TRBJ2-7, with D possibly being TRBD1 (6 bases). Trimming cost V 3 bases and J 5 bases, with 11 bases left between them. The CDR3 spans 13 residues. In germline, CDR1 is ENHRY, CDR2 SYGVKD. The CDR3 DNA is TGTGCCATCAGTGAAAGGGGGATCCACGAGCAGTACTTC. It codes for CAISERGIHEQYF.

The chain carries TRBV6-5 and TRBJ2-7, with TRBD2 identical over 9 bases. The CDR3 runs 15 residues. From germline, CDR1 is MNHEY and CDR2 SVGAGI. The junction had 14 bases not matched to a gene; V was cut back by 8 bases and J by 6 bases. The DNA for the CDR3 is TGTGCCAGCCAATCTATAGCGGGAGTCAGCAGCGAGCAGTACTTC. Translating gives CASQSIAGVSSEQYF.

The V and J genes are TRBV28 and TRBJ2-1, with 8 bases aligning to TRBD2. The junction had 5 bases not matched to a gene; V was cut back by 1 base and J by 3 bases. The CDR3 runs to 16 residues. Germline V gene data show CDR1 as MDHEN and CDR2 as SYDVKM. The CDR3 protein is CASSLLSGSFYNEQFF. The CDR3 bases are TGTGCCAGCAGTTTATTAAGCGGGAGCTTCTACAATGAGCAGTTCTTC. The entire variable domain, with the rest obtained from reference TRBV28 and TRBJ2-1, is as follows: DVKVTQSSRYLVKRTGEKVFLECVQDMDHENMFWYRQDPGLGLRLIYFSYDVKMKEKGDIPEGYSVSREKKERFSLILESASTNQTSMYLCASSLLSGSFYNEQFFGPGTRLTVL.

V usage is TRBV15 and J usage is TRBJ2-1, with 16 bases matching TRBD2. After removal of 2 bases from V and 8 bases from J, the junction contained 9 bases not matched to a gene. Germline assignment: CDR1 LNHNV and CDR2 YYDKDF (reference sequence). The CDR3 spans 18 residues. CDR3 in DNA: TGTGCCACCAGCAGACAGGGACTAGCGGGAGGGTGGTTGGATGAGCAGTTCTTC. Translating gives CATSRQGLAGGWLDEQFF.

The gene calls are TRBV7-9 and TRBJ1-1; D gene ambiguous. The CDR3 covers 13 residues. Germline loops: CDR1 SEHNR, CDR2 FQNEAQ (reference sequence). The V gene lost 5 bases and the J gene lost 1 base, with 8 bases spanning the gap. CDR3 nucleotide sequence: TGTGCCAGCAGCCCTCCAGGGAACACTGAAGCTTTCTTT. This codes for CASSPPGNTEAFF.